Listed below are T cell receptor beta chains from one sample, sequenced in a study of shared clonotypes between healthy human individuals. The table came from immunoSEQ multiplex PCR; TCRdb's copy has only in-frame clones and leaves some out. The sample includes hundreds of thousands of clones, roughly 72% seen only once; the top ten take 1.5% to 2%. The specimen was memory CD4+ T cells sorted from blood. These receptors all come from a young woman in good health. CDR3s leave out the opening cysteine and the closing phenylalanine or tryptophan. Each record gives: J gene, V gene, CDR3 length, CDR3 protein.

TRBJ1-5 | TRBV6-4 | 14 | ASRVRGQGTHQPQH
TRBJ2-1 | TRBV28 | 12 | ASSQPGLALRQF
TRBJ1-1 | TRBV27 | 12 | ASSLSRGLGEAF
TRBJ2-3 | TRBV10-3 | 13 | AISPERDGPDTQY
TRBJ1-1 | TRBV28 | 13 | ASSFGGNQNTEAF
TRBJ1-5 | TRBV28 | 12 | ASSPGHSNQPQH
TRBJ1-1 | TRBV5-4 | 13 | ASSFLGGSGTEAF
TRBJ2-3 | TRBV5-1 | 14 | ASSVRLAGATDTQY
TRBJ2-7 | TRBV6-5 | 13 | ASSRLGPTSYEQY
TRBJ1-2 | TRBV7-2 | 13 | ASSPPHRGRDGYT
TRBJ2-1 | TRBV19 | 11 | ASSPSGRNEQF
TRBJ1-1 | TRBV11-2 | 10 | ASSLWSTEAF
TRBJ2-7 | TRBV27 | 12 | ASRSVGQTYEQY
TRBJ1-2 | TRBV14 | 11 | ASSQDLRYGYT
TRBJ2-3 | TRBV27 | 12 | ACSFSGSTDTQY
TRBJ2-1 | TRBV28 | 13 | ASSTLGQGSYEQF
TRBJ2-7 | TRBV27 | 13 | ASSFSAGSFYEQY
TRBJ2-3 | TRBV2 | 13 | ASSRGLAGTDTQY
TRBJ2-2 | TRBV7-9 | 12 | ASSSTGYTGELF
TRBJ1-3 | TRBV7-8 | 13 | ASSQTGNSGNTIY
TRBJ2-1 | TRBV29-1 | 10 | SGDRDHNEQF
TRBJ2-7 | TRBV28 | 11 | AVPGRQPYEQY
TRBJ2-4 | TRBV6-1 | 10 | ASSEMSSIQY
TRBJ2-1 | TRBV7-9 | 9 | ASGLGNEQF
TRBJ2-7 | TRBV11-2 | 9 | ASQWAYEQY
TRBJ2-7 | TRBV28 | 11 | ASSSATVGGQY
TRBJ2-2 | TRBV19 | 12 | ASIQGAGTGELF
TRBJ1-3 | TRBV19 | 15 | ASSISNGAGSGNTIY